This TCR beta chain was captured by sequencing in a study of beta chain features in type 1 diabetes. The study's findings and limits: The study found moderately but significantly shorter TCRB CDR3s in all four CD4+ subsets of Type 1 diabetes patients.

Every isolated RNA sample was fully reverse transcribed, so sequencing captured expressed TCRB transcripts. Method: immunoSEQ multiplex PCR; TCRdb's copy keeps in-frame clones and lacks some. This repertoire shows some 250,000 clones, about 25% found once; its top ten account for approximately 4%. Remarks on this clone: The antigen is not known.

There are 16 residues in the CDR3. V lost 0 bases, J lost 8 bases, and 8 bases stayed unmatched. Looked up from germline, CDR1 is SGHNT and CDR2 is YYREEE (reference sequence). This receptor was obtained from a man younger than 40 in good health. This rearrangement joins TRBV5-4 to TRBJ2-3; 11 bases are a match to TRBD2. The sample consisted of central memory CD4+ T cells from blood. CDR3 protein: CASSLGSSGRYGTQYF. DNA for the CDR3: TGTGCCAGCAGCTTGGGGTCTAGCGGGAGGTATGGTACGCAGTATTTT.